The entry below describes one TCR beta chain. The antigen is unknown. Researchers took RNA transcripts and amplified TCR beta CDR3 regions from them. The workflow started with a first-round RT-PCR run with HTBI primers and then moved on to a second-round multiplex PCR. TCRdb processed the multiplex PCR reads anew with MiXCR; each CDR3 protein has one entry. The sample holds about 600,000 distinct CDR3 sequences, approximately 35% seen once. Included hyperthyroidism patients were aged 18 to 65 and newly diagnosed (under 2 months' duration). Physicians reached a diagnosis by relying on clinical symptoms, serum thyroxine, TRAb, thyroid ultrasound and orbital computed tomography. This sample was taken from a study of Graves' ophthalmopathy and Graves' hyperthyroidism. Notes on the study in general: Discrimination between ophthalmopathy and stable hyperthyroidism by a 13-signature model showed roughly 88% sensitivity and 70% to 82% specificity. Detection in blood was also observed for most expanded thyroid clonotypes above 0.001 frequency.

The germline V gene encodes CDR1 SGHRS and CDR2 YFSETQ. The CDR3 is 14 amino acids. V usage is TRBV5-1 and J usage is TRBJ2-7; no reliable D call. The DNA end is a closer match to TRBJ2-4, so the J assignment may be wrong. The receptor was isolated from an adult man with Graves' hyperthyroidism. Sequenced: peripheral blood or thyroid tissue (not recorded which). CDR3 coding DNA: TGCGCCAGCAGCTTGGGGGCGCGAGGAAACATTCAGTACTTC. Its protein product is CASSLGARGNIQYF.